This TCR beta chain derives from a study of T-cell memory formation after mild COVID-19. Study context: TCR clusters mostly belonged to single donors. General study results and limits: Researchers found some responding clones in pre-infection memory, a sign that cross-reactive memory joined. Among CD4+ contracting clones, most were CM and EM, and CD8+ ones EMRA.

Constant-segment primers were used for 5'RACE, and the resulting TCR alpha and TCR beta cDNA libraries carried sample barcodes and UMIs. TCRdb independently ran MiXCR on the 5' RACE reads; one entry per CDR3 protein. Of about 400,000 distinct CDR3 sequences listed, around 15% are singletons. There are a few counts of this clonotype. Its target is not known. Input material: PBMCs or a T cell subset sorted from them (not recorded which). The TCR sequence derives from a man younger than 35 who had mild COVID-19 (a few samples of this study predate the infection). Cell type and time point are not known.

The CDR3 sequence: CASSPGVGNTDTQYF. The CDR3 coding sequence is TGTGCCAGCAGCCCCGGAGTGGGGAACACAGATACGCAGTATTTT. The V and J genes are TRBV7-7 and TRBJ2-3; D remains ambiguous. The V end lost 5 bases, the J end lost 2 bases, and 14 bases lay between the germline ends. The germline V gene has CDR1 SSHAT and CDR2 FNYEAQ (reference sequence). The CDR3 length is 15 residues. The entire variable domain, with the rest obtained from reference TRBV7-7 and TRBJ2-3, is as follows: GAGVSQSPRYKVTKRGQDVTLRCDPISSHATLYWYQQALGQGPEFLTYFNYEAQPDKSGLPSDRFSAERPEGSISTLTIQRTEQRDSAMYRCASSPGVGNTDTQYFGPGTRLTVL.